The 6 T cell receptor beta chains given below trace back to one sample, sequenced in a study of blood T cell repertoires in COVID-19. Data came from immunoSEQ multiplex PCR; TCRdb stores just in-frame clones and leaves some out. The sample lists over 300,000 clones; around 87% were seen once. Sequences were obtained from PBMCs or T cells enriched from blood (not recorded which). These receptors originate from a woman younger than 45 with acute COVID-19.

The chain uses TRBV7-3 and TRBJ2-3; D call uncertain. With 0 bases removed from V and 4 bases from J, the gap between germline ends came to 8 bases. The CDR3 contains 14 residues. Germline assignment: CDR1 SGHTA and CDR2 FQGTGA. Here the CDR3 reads CASSLTLLSDTQYF. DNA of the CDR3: TGTGCCAGCAGCTTAACTCTACTATCAGATACGCAGTATTTT.

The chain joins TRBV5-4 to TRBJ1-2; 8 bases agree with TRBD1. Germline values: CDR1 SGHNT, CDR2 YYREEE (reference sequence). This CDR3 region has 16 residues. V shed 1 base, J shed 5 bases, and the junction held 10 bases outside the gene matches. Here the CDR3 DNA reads TGTGCCAGCAGCTTGTTCTCGGGGACAGGCAGTTATGGCTACACCTTC. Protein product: CASSLFSGTGSYGYTF.

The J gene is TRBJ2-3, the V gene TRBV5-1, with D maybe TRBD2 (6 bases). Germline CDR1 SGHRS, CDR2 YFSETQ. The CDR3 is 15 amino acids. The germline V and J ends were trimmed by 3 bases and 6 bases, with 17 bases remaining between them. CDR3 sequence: CASSSGTLETDTQYF. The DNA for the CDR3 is TGCGCCAGCAGCTCCGGGACTTTAGAGACGGATACGCAGTATTTT.

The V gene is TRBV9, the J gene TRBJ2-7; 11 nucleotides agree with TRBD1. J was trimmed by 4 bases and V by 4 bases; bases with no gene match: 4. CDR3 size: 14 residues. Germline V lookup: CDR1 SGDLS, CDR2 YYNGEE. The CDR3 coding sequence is TGTGCCAGCAGCCCCGGACAGGGGGCTTACGAGCAGTACTTC. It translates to CASSPGQGAYEQYF. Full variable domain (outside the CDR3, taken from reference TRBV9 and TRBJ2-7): DSGVTQTPKHLITATGQRVTLRCSPRSGDLSVYWYQQSLDQGLQFLIQYYNGEERAKGNILERFSAQQFPDLHSELNLSSLELGDSALYFCASSPGQGAYEQYFGPGTRLTVT.

The CDR3 DNA sequence: TGTGCCAGCAGCCAAGAGACAGGTTCGGGTTCACCCCTCCACTTT. Translating it yields CASSQETGSGSPLHF. V usage is TRBV7-2 and J usage is TRBJ1-6; weak D call: TRBD1 (6 bases). V lost 5 bases, J lost 9 bases, and 17 bases lay in between. Per germline, CDR1 SGHTA and CDR2 FQGNSA. The CDR3 spans 15 residues.

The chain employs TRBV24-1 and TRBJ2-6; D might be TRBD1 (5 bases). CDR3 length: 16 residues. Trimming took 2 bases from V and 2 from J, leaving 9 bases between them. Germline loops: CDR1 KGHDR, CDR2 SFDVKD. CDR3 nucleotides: TGTGCCACCAGTGATTCTCAGGGCGCTGGGGCCAACGTCCTGACTTTC. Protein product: CATSDSQGAGANVLTF.